A single sample gave rise to the 30 T cell receptor beta chains below, sequenced in a study of blood T cell repertoires in COVID-19. TCRdb's table, derived via immunoSEQ multiplex PCR, lists solely in-frame clones and lacks some. The sample consists of 200,000 to 250,000 clones, around 82% of them appearing once. The sequenced sample consisted of peripheral blood. The receptors stem from a woman in her seventies with acute or convalescent COVID-19.

The rearrangement links TRBV7-9 to TRBJ2-2, with D possibly TRBD1 on 6 matching bases. The CDR3 loop spans 14 amino acids. Trimming took 6 bases from V and 2 from J, leaving 10 bases between them. The germline V gene encodes CDR1 SEHNR and CDR2 FQNEAQ (reference sequence). CDR3 in DNA: TGTGCCAGCAGGGGGACAAGCAACACCGGGGAGCTGTTTTTT. It translates to CASRGTSNTGELFF.

The CDR3 sequence is CASSYFSGGADEQFF. The CDR3 bases are TGTGCCAGCAGTTACTTTAGCGGGGGGGCGGATGAGCAGTTCTTC. The rearrangement joins TRBV6-2 or TRBV6-3 to TRBJ2-1; 11 bases are shared with TRBD2. The junction had 4 bases not matched to a gene; V was cut back by 1 base and J by 8 bases. Germline V lookup: CDR1 MNHEY, CDR2 SVGEGT. The CDR3 spans 15 residues.

The J gene is TRBJ2-5, the V gene TRBV18; D is unresolved. The CDR3 length is 14 residues. Trimming stripped 3 bases from V and 5 bases from J, with 13 bases between. Germline assignment: CDR1 KGHSH and CDR2 LQKENI. This CDR3 reads CASSPRDGGETQYF. CDR3 nucleotide sequence: TGTGCCAGCTCACCCCGCGACGGCGGCGAGACCCAGTACTTC. Full variable domain (remainder filled in from reference TRBV18 and TRBJ2-5): NAGVMQNPRHLVRRRGQEARLRCSPMKGHSHVYWYRQLPEEGLKFMVYLQKENIIDESGMPKERFSAEFPKEGPSILRIQQVVRGDSAAYFCASSPRDGGETQYFGPGTRLLVL.

The rearrangement joins TRBV7-2 to TRBJ2-5; tentatively, D is TRBD1 (5 bases). The germline V gene has CDR1 SGHTA and CDR2 FQGNSA. CDR3 length equals 14 residues. V was trimmed by 3 bases and J by 0 bases, leaving 8 bases between them. The DNA for the CDR3 is TGTGCCAGCAGCTTCGACAGCTACCAAGAGACCCAGTACTTC. It encodes CASSFDSYQETQYF.

The chain combines TRBV7-2 with TRBJ1-1; D not certain. The germline V and J ends were trimmed by 1 base and 4 bases, with 7 bases remaining between them. The length of the CDR3 is 13 residues. Per germline, CDR1 SGHTA and CDR2 FQGNSA. CDR3 DNA sequence: TGTGCCAGCAGCTTAGTACAGCCCACTGAAGCTTTCTTT. Translating gives CASSLVQPTEAFF.

The chain couples TRBV2 to TRBJ1-2, with TRBD1 matching over 10 bases. The CDR3 consists of 13 residues. The V gene end was trimmed by 9 bases and the J gene end by 7 bases; junction bases not matched to a gene: 8. Germline-derived CDR1 and CDR2 are SNHLY and FYNNEI. DNA for the CDR3: TGTGCCAGTACGGACAGGGGGTTTTTTGGCTACACCTTC. Protein: CASTDRGFFGYTF.

V usage is TRBV4-3 and J usage is TRBJ2-2; D is possibly TRBD1 (5 bases). The length of the CDR3 is 15 residues. Trimming shortened V by 1 base and J by 4 bases, and 10 bases separated the two germline ends. The V gene's germline CDR1 is LGHNA and CDR2 YSLEER. CDR3 protein: CASSQGIQGTGELFF. The CDR3 bases are TGCGCCAGCAGCCAAGGGATCCAGGGCACCGGGGAGCTGTTTTTT.

This clone was seen just once. V gene TRBV7-2 combines with J gene TRBJ1-5, with a tentative D call TRBD1 (6 bases). This CDR3 is 15 amino acids long. Germline V gene lookup returns CDR1 SGHTA and CDR2 FQGNSA. V gave up 3 bases and J gave up 6 bases, with 15 bases separating them. In DNA, the CDR3 is TGTGCCAGCAGCTTCATTTACAGGGAGGGTCAGCCCCAGCATTTT. Translating gives CASSFIYREGQPQHF.

The V call is TRBV6-2 or TRBV6-3, the J call TRBJ1-1; the D gene is possibly TRBD1 (6 bases). The germline V gene has CDR1 MNHEY and CDR2 SVGEGT. Trimming removed 7 bases at V and 0 bases at J, with 18 bases between. The CDR3 length is 16 residues. The CDR3 sequence is CASNPRATGMNTEAFF. CDR3 coding DNA: TGTGCCAGCAACCCGAGGGCGACAGGCATGAACACTGAAGCTTTCTTT.

The V gene is TRBV6-5, the J gene TRBJ1-6, with 10 bases that match TRBD1. The germline V gene has CDR1 MNHEY and CDR2 SVGAGI. CDR3 length equals 13 residues. Trimming removed 6 bases from V and 12 bases from J; junction bases left unmatched: 5. CDR3 in amino acids: CASRPGTGVPLHF. In DNA form, the CDR3 reads TGTGCCAGCAGACCCGGGACAGGGGTACCCCTCCACTTT.

CDR3 nucleotides: TGTGCCAGCAGCTTGTGGGGACAGGGGAATGAAAAACTGTTTTTT. Encoded protein: CASSLWGQGNEKLFF. The gene calls are TRBV5-5 and TRBJ1-4; 10 nucleotides line up with TRBD1. The CDR3 spans 15 residues. Germline V gene lookup returns CDR1 SGHKS and CDR2 YYEKEE (reference sequence). Trimming removed 1 base from V and 5 bases from J; junction bases left unmatched: 2.

This clone has a single count. In DNA, the CDR3 is TGTGCCAGTAGTATTTCGAAAACCGGGACAGGACATGGCACTGAAGCTTTCTTT. It encodes CASSISKTGTGHGTEAFF. This chain joins TRBV19 and TRBJ1-1; 8 nucleotides align to TRBD1. V lost 3 bases and J lost 4; bases outside the gene matches: 16. The CDR3 extends over 18 amino acids. Germline V gene lookup returns CDR1 LNHDA and CDR2 SQIVND (reference sequence). Based on the CDR3 plus reference TRBV19 and TRBJ1-1, the full variable domain is DGGITQSPKYLFRKEGQNVTLSCEQNLNHDAMYWYRQDPGQGLRLIYYSQIVNDFQKGDIAEGYSVSREKKESFPLTVTSAQKNPTAFYLCASSISKTGTGHGTEAFFGQGTRLTVV.

The chain uses TRBV30 and TRBJ2-3, with 10 nucleotides matching TRBD2. CDR3 length equals 14 residues. CDR1 and CDR2 from the germline V gene are GTSNPN and SVGIG (reference sequence). V trimming: 0 bases; J trimming: 14 bases; junction bases outside the gene matches: 11. CDR3 sequence: CAWSVGKLAGIRYF. In DNA form, the CDR3 reads TGTGCCTGGAGTGTAGGAAAACTAGCGGGGATCAGGTATTTT.

This chain links TRBV3-1 (or the pseudogene TRBV3-2) with TRBJ2-7; TRBD2 agrees at 9 bases. The junction had 3 bases not matched to a gene; V was cut back by 1 base and J by 2 bases. From germline, CDR1 is LGHDT and CDR2 YNNKEL (reference sequence). This CDR3 is built from 15 residues. The CDR3 reads CASSQVGGGAYEQYF. The CDR3 DNA is TGTGCCAGCAGCCAAGTAGGCGGGGGGGCCTACGAGCAGTACTTC.

This CDR3 is CASRGQGAGYGYTF. CDR3 DNA sequence: TGTGCCAGCAGAGGACAGGGGGCCGGCTATGGCTACACCTTC. V gene TRBV27 combines with J gene TRBJ1-2; 11 bases map to TRBD1. The germline CDR1 and CDR2 sequences are MNHEY and SMNVEV (reference sequence). This CDR3 is 14 amino acids long. V lost 6 bases and J lost 4; bases outside the gene matches: 4.

The chain employs TRBV7-2 and TRBJ1-1; D is possibly TRBD1 (5 bases). CDR1 is SGHTA, CDR2 FQGNSA, per germline. The CDR3 runs to 14 residues. Trimming took off 5 bases at V and 5 bases at J, with 15 bases between the two ends. In DNA form, the CDR3 reads TGTGCCAGCAGCAGGACGGGGGGGTGGACTGAAGCTTTCTTT. It is translated as CASSRTGGWTEAFF.

The chain links TRBV12-3 or TRBV12-4 to TRBJ1-1, with no clear D. CDR3 length equals 12 residues. With 6 bases removed from V and 11 bases from J, the gap between germline ends came to 16 bases. In nucleotides, the CDR3 is TGTGCCAGCAGCCCGACGGAGAGGGATGCTTTCTTT. It specifies CASSPTERDAFF.

This clone appeared a single time. The chain carries TRBV6-5 and TRBJ2-3, with TRBD2 matching over 10 bases. This CDR3 is built from 14 residues. Germline CDR1 reads MNHEY; CDR2 reads SVGAGI. V lost 6 bases and J lost 6; bases outside the gene matches: 6. The CDR3 sequence is CASRPGLASDTQYF. The CDR3 DNA is TGTGCCAGCAGACCGGGACTAGCGTCTGATACGCAGTATTTT.

V usage is TRBV7-9 and J usage is TRBJ2-7; 8 nucleotides line up with TRBD1. There are 14 residues in the CDR3. V dropped 5 bases and J dropped 1; count of bases not matched to a gene: 4. The germline V gene encodes CDR1 SEHNR and CDR2 FQNEAQ (reference sequence). CDR3 in DNA: TGTGCCAGCAGCCCACAGGGGGAGTCCTACGAGCAGTACTTC. It codes for CASSPQGESYEQYF.

The chain has TRBV24-1 and TRBJ2-1; the match to TRBD2 covers 12 bases. The CDR3 is 16 residues long. Germline assignment: CDR1 KGHDR and CDR2 SFDVKD. Unmatched junction bases numbered 7, after V lost 2 bases and J lost 9 bases. CDR3 bases: TGTGCCACCAGTGATTACAGACTAGCGGGGGCTGGTGAGCAGTTCTTC. Protein sequence: CATSDYRLAGAGEQFF.

This rearrangement joins TRBV6-5 to TRBJ2-7; D perhaps matches TRBD1 (5 bases). The germline V gene has CDR1 MNHEY and CDR2 SVGAGI. V was shortened by 0 bases and J by 4 bases, with 13 bases between the two germline ends. The CDR3 loop spans 15 amino acids. The CDR3 loop is CASSYSMSGKYEQYF. As DNA, the CDR3 is TGTGCCAGCAGTTACTCGATGTCAGGGAAGTACGAGCAGTACTTC.

The chain couples TRBV4-3 to TRBJ1-3; no reliable D call. V lost 1 base, J lost 8 bases, and 15 bases lay in between. CDR3 length: 15 amino acids. Germline CDR1 LGHNA, CDR2 YSLEER. This CDR3 is CASSQGNVERDTIYF. DNA of the CDR3: TGCGCCAGCAGCCAAGGTAATGTCGAGCGGGACACCATATATTTT.

The chain employs TRBV11-2 and TRBJ1-2; D possibly corresponds to TRBD1 (5 bases). The CDR3 spans 14 residues. CDR1 and CDR2 (germline): SGHAT, FQNNGV. Trimming shortened V by 5 bases and J by 4 bases, and 14 bases separated the two germline ends. Written as DNA, the CDR3 is TGTGCCAGCAGCCCGGCTTTAGGGGTCTATGGCTACACCTTC. Translating it yields CASSPALGVYGYTF.

The V gene is TRBV7-2, the J gene TRBJ2-6; maybe TRBD2 (6 bases). With 5 bases removed from V and 3 bases from J, the gap between germline ends came to 17 bases. CDR3 length: 17 residues. CDR1 and CDR2 (germline): SGHTA, FQGNSA. In DNA, the CDR3 is TGTGCCAGCAGCCCACGCCCGGGGGATGGTGGGGCCAACGTCCTGACTTTC. Amino acids: CASSPRPGDGGANVLTF.

The CDR3 loop reads CASSLASSGVRTEAFF. In DNA form, the CDR3 reads TGTGCCAGCAGCTTAGCGTCCTCCGGGGTGCGGACTGAAGCTTTCTTT. The gene calls are TRBV7-2 and TRBJ1-1; D remains unclear. CDR1 and CDR2 from the germline V gene are SGHTA and FQGNSA. The CDR3 runs to 16 residues. V dropped 0 bases and J dropped 5 bases, with 16 bases sitting between them.

Points on this clone: Here the CDR3 omits its conserved ending phenylalanine or tryptophan, so a read error is the likely source. It is unclear where the CDR3 begins or ends on the DNA, so no DNA is shown, and the CDR3 is as TCRdb lists it. This rearrangement joins TRBV7-9 to TRBJ1-1; TRBD1, the table's D call, was not compared with the DNA. The CDR3 has 12 residues if both end residues are counted. From germline, CDR1 is SEHNR and CDR2 FQNEAQ (reference sequence). CDR3: CASSGIGARAYL.

This chain uses TRBV2 with TRBJ1-4; D might be TRBD1 (5 bases). Germline values: CDR1 SNHLY, CDR2 FYNNEI. This CDR3 comprises 16 residues. Between the trimmed V and J ends, which lost 5 bases and 3 bases, there was a span of 16 bases. Here the CDR3 reads CASSTEGALANEKLFF. Written as DNA, the CDR3 is TGTGCCAGCAGTACAGAAGGGGCTTTGGCTAATGAAAAACTGTTTTTT.

The chain links TRBV7-2 to TRBJ2-3, with TRBD2 as a possible D gene (6 bases). The CDR3 spans 15 residues. Germline V gene lookup returns CDR1 SGHTA and CDR2 FQGNSA. Deletions cut 1 base from V and 1 base from J, with 9 bases between. The CDR3 protein is CASSLVAGRTDTQYF. The CDR3 region has the DNA TGTGCCAGCAGCTTAGTTGCGGGGCGCACAGATACGCAGTATTTT. Variable domain in full (rest from reference TRBV7-2 and TRBJ2-3): GAGVSQSPSNKVTEKGKDVELRCDPISGHTALYWYRQSLGQGLEFLIYFQGNSAPDKSGLPSDRFSAERTGGSVSTLTIQRTQQEDSAVYLCASSLVAGRTDTQYFGPGTRLTVL.

The V and J genes are TRBV6-5 and TRBJ1-1, with D tentatively TRBD1 (6 bases). CDR3 length equals 13 residues. Trimming took 4 bases from V and 5 from J, leaving 11 bases between them. Germline V gene sequence: CDR1 MNHEY, CDR2 SVGAGI. The CDR3 bases are TGTGCCAGCAGTTTCGGACAGCGGACTGAAGCTTTCTTT. It specifies CASSFGQRTEAFF.

The V gene is TRBV9, the J gene TRBJ2-7; D is unclear. The germline gives CDR1 SGDLS, CDR2 YYNGEE. The CDR3 totals 14 residues. Deletions cut 4 bases from V and 2 bases from J, with 13 bases between. The CDR3 sequence is CASSRGISPYEQYF. CDR3 nucleotide sequence: TGTGCCAGCAGCAGAGGAATTTCCCCCTACGAGCAGTACTTC. The full variable domain, with the rest looked up from reference TRBV9 and TRBJ2-7, is DSGVTQTPKHLITATGQRVTLRCSPRSGDLSVYWYQQSLDQGLQFLIQYYNGEERAKGNILERFSAQQFPDLHSELNLSSLELGDSALYFCASSRGISPYEQYFGPGTRLTVT.